One sample yielded the 25 T cell receptor beta chains listed below, sequenced in a study of Ad26.COV2.S vaccination and SARS-CoV-2 variants. Profiling relied on immunoSEQ multiplex PCR, and the TCRdb table lists in-frame clones only, not all of them. Of hundreds of thousands of clones listed, more than 70% are singletons. The sample's treatment: about 20 received Ad26.COV2.S at low or high dose, single or two shots; 5 received placebo; per-sample allocation not given. Samples were taken on day 63 after the first vaccine or placebo injection. The source was peripheral blood, collected in a trial of Ad26.COV2.S vaccine versus placebo. These receptors were taken from a person between 18 and 65 years old who received the Ad26.COV2.S COVID-19 vaccine or a placebo.

This chain connects TRBV4-1 to TRBJ2-1; the match to TRBD2 covers 14 bases. J was trimmed by 7 bases and V by 0 bases; bases with no gene match: 2. Germline CDR1 is MGHRA and CDR2 is YSYEKL. This CDR3 is 16 amino acids long. CDR3 loop: CASSQETSGGVNEQFF. Here the CDR3 DNA reads TGCGCCAGCAGCCAAGAGACTAGCGGGGGGGTGAATGAGCAGTTCTTC.

This chain uses TRBV19 with TRBJ2-7, with D perhaps TRBD2 (6 bases). Germline V gene sequence: CDR1 LNHDA, CDR2 SQIVND (reference sequence). The length of the CDR3 is 16 residues. V lost 9 bases to trimming and J lost 1 base, with 22 bases between them. The CDR3 DNA sequence: TGTGCCAGCAGCCGCGGGGCGGCGGACCCGTCCTACGAGCAGTACTTC. Its protein product is CASSRGAADPSYEQYF.

The rearrangement uses TRBV6-5 and TRBJ2-5, with 7 bases lining up with TRBD2. Losses at the gene ends were 2 bases for V and 2 bases for J; bases not matched to a gene: 2. CDR1 and CDR2 (germline): MNHEY, SVGAGI. The CDR3 loop spans 14 amino acids. Here the CDR3 DNA reads TGTGCCAGCAGTTACACCGGGAGGCAAGAGACCCAGTACTTC. This encodes CASSYTGRQETQYF.

J is TRBJ2-7 and V is TRBV27, with 7 bases matching TRBD1. Germline values: CDR1 MNHEY, CDR2 SMNVEV (reference sequence). V gave up 8 bases and J gave up 11 bases; unmatched junction bases: 9. The CDR3 loop spans 11 amino acids. CDR3 region: CASATRTGEYF. DNA for the CDR3: TGTGCCAGCGCTACCCGGACAGGCGAGTACTTC.

The genes are TRBV3-1 (or the pseudogene TRBV3-2) and TRBJ2-7; D gene uncertain. V lost 0 bases to trimming and J lost 2 bases, with 5 bases between them. The CDR3 contains 13 residues. The germline CDR1 and CDR2 sequences are LGHDT and YNNKEL (reference sequence). Here the CDR3 reads CASSQDLTYEQYF. In nucleotides, the CDR3 is TGTGCCAGCAGCCAAGACTTAACCTACGAGCAGTACTTC.

CDR3 sequence (DNA): TGTGCCAGCAGCTTAGGAGAAGCAGCCTACGAGCAGTACTTC. Protein: CASSLGEAAYEQYF. The chain employs TRBV7-8 and TRBJ2-7; D ambiguous. CDR3 size: 14 residues. Germline values: CDR1 SGHVS, CDR2 FQNEAQ. Trimming took off 1 base at V and 2 bases at J, with 9 bases between the two ends.

The chain couples TRBV5-1 to TRBJ2-5, with 12 bases aligning to TRBD2. Germline V gives CDR1 SGHRS, CDR2 YFSETQ. The ends lost 4 bases at V and 2 bases at J; junction bases unmatched: 3. The CDR3 sequence is 15 residues long. The CDR3 nucleotides are TGCGCCAGCAGCCGAACTAGCGGGGGGCAAGAGACCCAGTACTTC. It yields the protein CASSRTSGGQETQYF.

The CDR3 sequence: CASGGARDGELFF. CDR3 DNA sequence: TGTGCCAGCGGGGGGGCTCGCGACGGGGAGCTGTTTTTT. The genes are TRBV12-3 or TRBV12-4 and TRBJ2-2; tentatively, D is TRBD2 (7 bases). V was pared by 8 bases and J by 7 bases, with 14 bases between. CDR3 length equals 13 residues.

V gene TRBV24-1 combines with J gene TRBJ2-3; TRBD2 matches at 7 bases. V trimming: 1 base; J trimming: 2 bases; junction bases outside the gene matches: 5. This CDR3 spans 16 amino acids. Germline CDR1 KGHDR, CDR2 SFDVKD. As DNA, the CDR3 is TGTGCCACCAGTGATTTATCCAGCGGGACCACAGATACGCAGTATTTT. Translating gives CATSDLSSGTTDTQYF.

This clone was counted only a few times. The J gene is TRBJ1-4, the V gene TRBV14, with D possibly matching TRBD1 (5 bases). The germline CDR1 and CDR2 sequences are SGHDN and FVKESK. CDR3 length: 15 residues. Trimming left V 3 bases short and J 3 bases short, with 11 bases between. CDR3 sequence (DNA): TGTGCCAGCAGCCAGGAGACAGCCTCTAATGAAAAACTGTTTTTT. Its protein product is CASSQETASNEKLFF.

V usage is TRBV6-5 and J usage is TRBJ1-1; D gene ambiguous. This CDR3 spans 14 amino acids. The ends were cut back, 1 base at V and 2 bases at J, with 8 bases in the middle. Per germline, CDR1 MNHEY and CDR2 SVGAGI. CDR3 nucleotides: TGTGCCAGCAGTTACTGGAAGGATAACACTGAAGCTTTCTTT. This translates into CASSYWKDNTEAFF.

The rearrangement uses TRBV20-1 and TRBJ1-2; D is uncertain. Germline V gene sequence: CDR1 DFQATT, CDR2 SNEGSKA (reference sequence). V lost 5 bases and J lost 8, with 9 bases in between. CDR3 length equals 10 residues. This chain's CDR3 is CSASLGGYTF. CDR3 DNA: TGCAGTGCTTCCCTAGGGGGCTACACCTTC.

J is TRBJ2-7 and V is TRBV13, with D possibly being TRBD2 (7 bases). Trimming shortened V by 5 bases and J by 0 bases, and 17 bases separated the two germline ends. This CDR3 has 16 amino acids. Germline V gives CDR1 PRHDT, CDR2 FYEKMQ (reference sequence). CDR3: CASSAEGGEASYEQYF. DNA for the CDR3: TGTGCCAGCAGCGCAGAGGGGGGGGAGGCCTCCTACGAGCAGTACTTC.

The table lists this clone with a count of one. This rearrangement joins TRBV7-9 to TRBJ2-7; D is ambiguous. From germline, CDR1 is SEHNR and CDR2 FQNEAQ (reference sequence). Trimming shortened V by 2 bases and J by 6 bases, and 8 bases separated the two germline ends. The CDR3 covers 12 residues. The CDR3 loop reads CASSLSPSEQYF. CDR3 sequence (DNA): TGTGCCAGCAGCTTAAGTCCTTCCGAGCAGTACTTC. The complete variable domain, with remaining parts taken from reference TRBV7-9 and TRBJ2-7, reads DTGVSQNPRHKITKRGQNVTFRCDPISEHNRLYWYRQTLGQGPEFLTYFQNEAQLEKSRLLSDRFSAERPKGSFSTLEIQRTEQGDSAMYLCASSLSPSEQYFGPGTRLTVT.

The chain has TRBV29-1 and TRBJ2-3; TRBD1 aligns across 12 bases. The germline gives CDR1 SQVTM, CDR2 ANQGSEA. The CDR3 has 17 amino acids. Losses at the gene ends were 3 bases for V and 1 base for J; bases not matched to a gene: 8. The CDR3 DNA reads TGCAGCGTTGATCGGGACAGGGGGCTTTTGGGCACAGATACGCAGTATTTT. Translation gives CSVDRDRGLLGTDTQYF.

J is TRBJ2-3 and V is TRBV9; maybe TRBD2 (5 bases). V was clipped by 5 bases and J by 4 bases, with 14 bases between them. Germline lookup yields CDR1 SGDLS and CDR2 YYNGEE. This CDR3 region has 14 residues. This chain's CDR3 is CASRDITGSDTQYF. The CDR3 DNA reads as TGTGCCAGCAGAGACATCACGGGGTCAGATACGCAGTATTTT.

The chain has TRBV4-3 and TRBJ2-7; 11 positions match TRBD1. This CDR3 has 17 amino acids. Per the germline V gene, CDR1 is LGHNA and CDR2 is YSLEER. V shed 3 bases, J shed 5 bases, and the junction held 12 bases outside the gene matches. CDR3 sequence: CASSHSGQGAPWNEQYF. DNA of the CDR3: TGCGCCAGCAGCCATAGCGGACAGGGGGCCCCATGGAACGAGCAGTACTTC.

The chain combines TRBV7-2 with TRBJ1-4, with TRBD1 as a possible D gene (6 bases). This CDR3 is built from 17 residues. Germline CDR1 SGHTA, CDR2 FQGNSA. V was cut by 3 bases and J by 0 bases, with 14 bases left in between. The CDR3 nucleotides read TGTGCCAGCAGCTTGGGGCCCAGGGGCGCAACTAATGAAAAACTGTTTTTT. Protein sequence: CASSLGPRGATNEKLFF.

This rearrangement joins TRBV7-2 to TRBJ1-6; the D gene is possibly TRBD1 (5 bases). The CDR3 spans 17 residues. Germline CDR1 and CDR2: SGHTA and FQGNSA. The ends were cut back, 2 bases at V and 12 bases at J, with 23 bases in the middle. CDR3 in amino acids: CASSLSSWDFSIGPLHF. In nucleotides, the CDR3 is TGTGCCAGCAGCTTATCTTCCTGGGACTTCTCTATTGGACCCCTCCACTTT.

The CDR3 spells CASSSDRGSAVPSTDTQYF. CDR3 nucleotide sequence: TGTGCCAGCAGCTCCGACCGCGGGAGCGCCGTTCCTAGCACAGATACGCAGTATTTT. The chain recombines TRBV11-2 with TRBJ2-3; 7 bases map to TRBD2. The V and J ends lost 4 bases and 0 bases, in that order; junction bases with no gene match: 16. The V gene's germline CDR1 is SGHAT and CDR2 FQNNGV. The CDR3 is 19 residues long.

The chain links TRBV7-3 to TRBJ2-3, with D perhaps matching TRBD1 or TRBD2 (8 bases each). Trimming removed 5 bases from V and 1 base from J, with 22 bases in between. CDR3 length: 18 amino acids. CDR1 and CDR2 (germline): SGHTA, FQGTGA. The CDR3 loop reads CASSPTGGAGVGTDTQYF. DNA of the CDR3: TGTGCCAGCAGCCCCACAGGGGGAGCGGGGGTCGGCACAGATACGCAGTATTTT.

This sequence joins TRBV2 and TRBJ1-1; D not certain. Germline lookup yields CDR1 SNHLY and CDR2 FYNNEI. The CDR3 covers 14 residues. Trimming pared 7 bases from V and 5 bases from J, leaving 17 bases between. The CDR3 here is CASTKSARGTEAFF. CDR3 nucleotides: TGTGCCAGCACCAAAAGCGCCCGAGGGACTGAAGCTTTCTTT.

This chain uses TRBV6-6 with TRBJ1-1; D possibly corresponds to TRBD1 (5 bases). The V gene lost 6 bases and the J gene lost 1 base, with 12 bases spanning the gap. The length of the CDR3 is 14 residues. Looked up from germline, CDR1 is MNHNY and CDR2 is SVGAGI (reference sequence). The chain's CDR3 is CASSLQVSNTEAFF. CDR3 DNA: TGTGCCAGCAGCCTACAGGTGTCGAACACTGAAGCTTTCTTT.

This chain joins TRBV27 and TRBJ1-2, with TRBD1 matching over 10 bases. Trimming cost V 3 bases and J 7 bases; bases outside gene matches: 2. The germline V gene encodes CDR1 MNHEY and CDR2 SMNVEV (reference sequence). CDR3 length: 13 amino acids. CDR3 DNA sequence: TGTGCCAGCAGTTTTTGGGACAGGGGTGGCTACACCTTC. Its protein is CASSFWDRGGYTF.

The chain employs TRBV7-9 and TRBJ2-1; tentatively, D is TRBD2 (7 bases). This CDR3 has 18 residues. Germline V gene data show CDR1 as SEHNR and CDR2 as FQNEAQ (reference sequence). Trimming left V 5 bases short and J 5 bases short, with 25 bases between. The CDR3 is CASSPEWGGRTFNNEQFF. CDR3 sequence (DNA): TGTGCCAGCAGCCCTGAATGGGGGGGCCGTACCTTTAACAATGAGCAGTTCTTC.